This TCR beta chain was identified during a study of regulatory T cells in long-lasting Graves disease. This clonotype was detected ten times or more. Its target is not known. Time point: newly diagnosed GD, antithyroid drugs for less than 3 months. Isolated PBMC RNA provided the starting material for the TCR library. Notes on the study in general: With persistent disease, TRBV28, TRBJ1-2 and TRBJ2-5 were the favored segments.

Researchers made TCR beta libraries by using iRepertoire HTBI primers and running Arm-PCR on CDR3 regions. One entry per CDR3 protein results from TCRdb running MiXCR on the multiplex PCR reads. In the table there are a few hundred thousand distinct CDR3 sequences, roughly 21% of which are singletons. There are 16 residues in the CDR3. V lost 1 base and J lost 3; bases outside the gene matches: 3. Germline lookup yields CDR1 MGHRA and CDR2 YSYEKL. The sample here was peripheral blood mononuclear cells (PBMCs), taken at new diagnosis, from a patient treated with antithyroid drugs. The V call is TRBV4-1, the J call TRBJ2-1; TRBD2 matches 10 bases. This TCR was recovered from a female donor with Graves disease. The DNA for the CDR3 is TGCGCCAGCAGCCAAGTTGCTAGCGGGAGCTACAATGAGCAGTTCTTC. It specifies CASSQVASGSYNEQFF.